A single sample is the source of the 27 T cell receptor beta chains below, sequenced in a study of low-dose radiotherapy and immunotherapy resistance in tumors. Regarding time point: before trial treatment. With TRAV- and TRBV-specific primers, first-strand cDNA was made, covering the alpha and beta chains. The TCRs were subjected to amplification over approximately 20 PCR cycles employing a constant-region primer in conjunction with a V-primer adapter. TCRdb passed the reads through MiXCR, listing each CDR3 protein once. The sample lists over 65,000 distinct CDR3 sequences; 18% were seen once. The sample was PBMCs, taken before treatment. All receptors derive from a male donor with prostate cancer.

In this sample, this clonotype turned up many times. V usage is TRBV20-1 and J usage is TRBJ1-6; 9 bases are shared with TRBD1. Germline V gene sequence: CDR1 DFQATT, CDR2 SNEGSKA (reference sequence). The CDR3 has 12 amino acids. CDR3 DNA sequence: TGCGTAGGGACAGGGTCGAATTCACCCCTCCACTTT. This encodes CVGTGSNSPLHF.

This clonotype was recorded many times. V gene TRBV29-1 combines with J gene TRBJ1-3, with TRBD1 identical over 7 bases. Germline trimming cut 8 bases from V and 4 bases from J; bases unmatched to any gene: 5. This CDR3 spans 12 amino acids. CDR1 SQVTM and CDR2 ANQGSEA come from the germline V gene. CDR3: CSLTGAGNTIYF. The CDR3, as DNA: TGCAGCCTTACAGGGGCCGGAAACACCATATATTTT.

This clonotype was detected ten times or more. The chain carries TRBV3-1 and TRBJ2-3; the match to TRBD2 covers 8 bases. CDR3 size: 15 residues. J was trimmed by 4 bases and V by 3 bases; bases with no gene match: 6. CDR1 is LGHDT and CDR2 is YNNKEL in the germline V gene (reference sequence). This chain's CDR3 is CASSQPGGEADTQYF. The CDR3 nucleotides are TGTGCCAGCAGCCAGCCCGGGGGGGAAGCAGATACGCAGTATTTT.

The chain joins TRBV5-1 to TRBJ2-3; D assignment may be TRBD1 or TRBD2 (6 bases each). Trimming shortened V by 3 bases and J by 2 bases, and 13 bases separated the two germline ends. This CDR3 has 15 residues. The germline CDR1 and CDR2 sequences are SGHRS and YFSETQ. CDR3 loop: CASSSSGGLTDTQYF. In nucleotides, the CDR3 is TGCGCCAGCAGCTCGTCCGGGGGCCTCACAGATACGCAGTATTTT.

Many counts were recorded for this clonotype. V is TRBV7-9 and J is TRBJ1-2; 8 bases align to TRBD1. V dropped 7 bases and J dropped 8; count of bases not matched to a gene: 12. The length of the CDR3 is 14 residues. The germline gives CDR1 SEHNR, CDR2 FQNEAQ (reference sequence). In DNA form, the CDR3 reads TGTGCCAGCACCAAAACAGGGGGGCTATTAGGCTACACCTTC. Translating it yields CASTKTGGLLGYTF.

This clonotype has a count of ten or more. The J gene is TRBJ1-6, the V gene TRBV5-5; 7 positions agree with TRBD1. With 3 bases clipped from V and 7 bases from J, the junction kept 13 bases outside the gene matches. The CDR3 loop spans 17 amino acids. Germline CDR1 SGHKS, CDR2 YYEKEE (reference sequence). For the CDR3, the DNA is TGTGCCAGCAGCTATGGATTGGGACAGCTTTTGAATTCACCCCTCCACTTT. This gives the protein CASSYGLGQLLNSPLHF. Full variable domain (missing parts from reference TRBV5-5 and TRBJ1-6): DAGVTQSPTHLIKTRGQQVTLRCSPISGHKSVSWYQQVLGQGPQFIFQYYEKEERGRGNFPDRFSARQFPNYSSELNVNALLLGDSALYLCASSYGLGQLLNSPLHFGNGTRLTVT.

Ten or more counts support this clonotype. J is TRBJ2-1 and V is TRBV20-1; the D gene is possibly TRBD2 (7 bases). V gave up 6 bases and J gave up 4 bases, with 16 bases separating them. Germline values: CDR1 DFQATT, CDR2 SNEGSKA (reference sequence). The CDR3 runs 14 residues. CDR3 sequence reads: CSAPWEGVYNEQFF. For the CDR3, the DNA is TGCAGTGCCCCCTGGGAGGGGGTATACAATGAGCAGTTCTTC.

This clonotype was detected many times. The genes are TRBV4-1 and TRBJ2-3; D may correspond to TRBD1 or TRBD2 (7 bases each). The germline V gene encodes CDR1 MGHRA and CDR2 YSYEKL. Trimming stripped 4 bases from V and 4 bases from J, with 18 bases between. This CDR3 spans 16 amino acids. CDR3 residues: CASSREGARGPDTQYF. Here the CDR3 DNA reads TGCGCCAGCAGCCGGGAGGGGGCGCGGGGTCCAGATACGCAGTATTTT.

This clonotype was seen ten or more times. The chain combines TRBV12-3 or TRBV12-4 with TRBJ2-1; D not resolved. This CDR3 has 14 amino acids. Trimming removed 5 bases at V and 1 base at J, with 9 bases between. CDR3 sequence reads: CASSPVGSYNEQFF. Here the CDR3 DNA reads TGTGCCAGCAGTCCCGTCGGGTCCTACAATGAGCAGTTCTTC.

As for this clonotype: A clone one base away is much larger, so this may be a read error. This CDR3 is CANSLSQETQYF. The DNA for the CDR3 is TGTGCCAACAGTTTGAGCCAAGAGACCCAGTACTTC. The chain carries TRBV12-3 or TRBV12-4 and TRBJ2-5; D is undetermined. There are 12 residues in the CDR3.

This clonotype has at least ten counts. The chain uses TRBV4-1 and TRBJ2-4; the match to TRBD2 covers 7 bases. This CDR3 contains 14 residues. Germline-derived CDR1 and CDR2 are MGHRA and YSYEKL. V lost 3 bases to trimming and J lost 7 bases; unmatched junction nucleotides: 6. The CDR3 protein is CASSHGEGLNIQYF. CDR3 sequence (DNA): TGCGCCAGCAGCCACGGGGAGGGATTGAACATTCAGTACTTC.

In its sample, this clonotype was seen many times. J is TRBJ2-3 and V is TRBV2; tentatively, D is TRBD2 (6 bases). CDR1 is SNHLY and CDR2 is FYNNEI in the germline V gene. CDR3 length: 16 amino acids. Trimming stripped 1 base from V and 3 bases from J, with 14 bases between. Here the CDR3 reads CASSEGGARTTDTQYF. The DNA for the CDR3 is TGTGCCAGCAGTGAAGGCGGGGCCCGAACTACAGATACGCAGTATTTT.

In this sample, this clonotype turned up many times. The V and J genes are TRBV7-6 and TRBJ2-1; 12 positions agree with TRBD2. CDR3 size: 16 residues. Germline V lookup: CDR1 SGHVS, CDR2 FNYEAQ. Trimming removed 5 bases from V and 3 bases from J; junction bases left unmatched: 5. CDR3 in amino acids: CASSPGLAGNYNEQFF. The CDR3 nucleotides are TGTGCCAGCAGCCCCGGACTAGCGGGAAACTACAATGAGCAGTTCTTC.

This clonotype occurred many times. This chain uses TRBV7-9 with TRBJ1-1; D is unresolved. The CDR3 sequence is 13 residues long. Trimming stripped 1 base from V and 6 bases from J, with 9 bases between. Germline assignment: CDR1 SEHNR and CDR2 FQNEAQ (reference sequence). CDR3 residues: CASSLVMPAEAFF. The CDR3 DNA follows: TGTGCCAGCAGCTTAGTCATGCCCGCTGAAGCTTTCTTT.

The rearrangement links TRBV7-9 to TRBJ2-7; D unresolved. This CDR3 has 13 residues. Germline assignment: CDR1 SEHNR and CDR2 FQNEAQ (reference sequence). The ends were cut back, 0 bases at V and 1 base at J, with 4 bases in the middle. This CDR3 reads CASSLARSYEQYF. The CDR3 nucleotides are TGTGCCAGCAGCTTAGCCAGATCCTACGAGCAGTACTTC.

Of note for this clonotype: Given a much more abundant clone one base away, this may be a read error. The chain combines TRBV3-1 with TRBJ1-2, with no clear D. CDR3 length: 13 residues. V was shortened by 0 bases and J by 1 base, with 3 bases between the two germline ends. Germline V gene lookup returns CDR1 LGHDT and CDR2 YNNKEL (reference sequence). Here the CDR3 reads CASSQELNYGYTF. The CDR3 DNA is TGTGCCAGCAGCCAAGAACTTAACTATGGCTACACCTTC. The variable domain in full, with the rest retrieved from reference TRBV3-1 and TRBJ1-2, is DTAVSQTPKYLVTQMGNDKSIKCEQNLGHDTMYWYKQDSKKFLKIMFSYNNKELIINETVPNRFSPKSPDKAHLNLHINSLELGDSAVYFCASSQELNYGYTFGSGTRLTVV.

The rearrangement uses TRBV12-3 or TRBV12-4 and TRBJ1-5; D is unclear. V lost 5 bases, J lost 5 bases, and 4 bases lay in between. The CDR3 is 11 residues long. CDR3 in DNA: TGTGCCAGCAGTATCGATCAGCCCCAGCATTTT. This gives the protein CASSIDQPQHF.

This clonotype was counted at least ten times. The chain recombines TRBV6-6 with TRBJ1-1; no firm D call. The length of the CDR3 is 13 residues. CDR1 and CDR2 from the germline V gene are MNHNY and SVGAGI (reference sequence). V lost 5 bases and J lost 0, with 7 bases in between. CDR3 amino acids: CASSLRLNTEAFF. The CDR3 DNA follows: TGTGCCAGCAGTCTGAGACTGAACACTGAAGCTTTCTTT.

The rearrangement joins TRBV11-2 to TRBJ2-1; 9 nucleotides agree with TRBD2. After removal of 1 base from V and 9 bases from J, the junction contained 7 bases not matched to a gene. Germline CDR1 SGHAT, CDR2 FQNNGV. This CDR3 contains 15 residues. The CDR3 here is CASSLVVSGGAEQFF. DNA for the CDR3: TGTGCCAGCAGCTTAGTGGTTAGCGGGGGCGCTGAGCAGTTCTTC.

With regard to this clonotype: The DNA is left out, because the CDR3 cannot be placed on it with certainty; the CDR3 is given as TCRdb lists it. The rearrangement uses TRBV5-5 and TRBJ1-4; the table gives TRBD1 as D, unverified against the DNA. Germline V gene lookup returns CDR1 SGHKS and CDR2 YYEKEE (reference sequence). With termini counted, the CDR3 has 20 amino acids. CDR3 sequence reads: CASSASMGGEKLFFVFFFFF.

This clonotype was observed many times. The chain has TRBV29-1 and TRBJ2-3, with 7 nucleotides matching TRBD2. Unmatched junction bases numbered 7, after V lost 4 bases and J lost 3 bases. Germline V gene data show CDR1 as SQVTM and CDR2 as ANQGSEA. The CDR3 totals 14 residues. The CDR3 DNA is TGCAGCGTTGTATTGGCGGGGGAGACAGATACGCAGTATTTT. The encoded protein is CSVVLAGETDTQYF.

The chain carries TRBV5-1 and TRBJ2-2; tentatively, D is TRBD1 or TRBD2 (6 bases each). Trimming left V 0 bases short and J 6 bases short, with 15 bases between. Germline-derived CDR1 and CDR2 are SGHRS and YFSETQ. This CDR3 contains 16 residues. Written as DNA, the CDR3 is TGCGCCAGCAGCTTGGCGCCCAGGGGAGGTGCCGGGGAGCTGTTTTTT. Residues: CASSLAPRGGAGELFF.

This clonotype occurred many times. The CDR3 region has the DNA TGCAGCGCAGGGACCGGCTACACCTTC. This codes for CSAGTGYTF. V usage is TRBV29-1 and J usage is TRBJ1-2; possibly TRBD1 for D (5 bases). V was shortened by 7 bases and J by 8 bases, with 8 bases between the two germline ends. Germline CDR1 and CDR2: SQVTM and ANQGSEA. The CDR3 spans 9 residues.

The chain links TRBV9 to TRBJ1-6; tentative D call: TRBD1 (5 bases). This CDR3 comprises 16 residues. Germline V gives CDR1 SGDLS, CDR2 YYNGEE. Trimming removed 0 bases from V and 4 bases from J, with 11 bases in between. CDR3 residues: CASSVAEGRYNSPLHF. As DNA, the CDR3 is TGTGCCAGCAGCGTAGCTGAGGGGCGATATAATTCACCCCTCCACTTT. Together with reference TRBV9 and TRBJ1-6, the CDR3 gives the full variable domain: DSGVTQTPKHLITATGQRVTLRCSPRSGDLSVYWYQQSLDQGLQFLIQYYNGEERAKGNILERFSAQQFPDLHSELNLSSLELGDSALYFCASSVAEGRYNSPLHFGNGTRLTVT.

This clonotype was counted at least ten times. The chain employs TRBV12-5 and TRBJ2-2; D is unresolved. Germline loops: CDR1 LGHNT, CDR2 FRNRAP. The CDR3 is made up of 13 amino acids. V gave up 3 bases and J gave up 4 bases, with 6 bases separating them. CDR3 sequence: CASGFIGTGELFF. The CDR3 DNA follows: TGTGCTAGTGGTTTTATTGGCACCGGGGAGCTGTTTTTT. Complete variable domain (other parts from reference TRBV12-5 and TRBJ2-2): DARVTQTPRHKVTEMGQEVTMRCQPILGHNTVFWYRQTMMQGLELLAYFRNRAPLDDSGMPKDRFSAEMPDATLATLKIQPSEPRDSAVYFCASGFIGTGELFFGEGSRLTVL.

About this clonotype itself: A far larger clone is one base from this, pointing to a likely read error. The CDR3 loop reads CSVGDRAPKNIQFF. The CDR3 DNA reads TGCAGCGTTGGGGACAGGGCCCCTAAAAACATTCAGTTCTTC. The chain couples TRBV29-1 to TRBJ2-1; 9 bases fit TRBD1. The CDR3 runs 14 residues. Germline V lookup: CDR1 SQVTM, CDR2 ANQGSEA. V was pared by 4 bases and J by 13 bases, with 14 bases of the junction left unmatched.

This clonotype occurred many times. The chain is built from TRBV20-1 and TRBJ1-1; D might be TRBD1 (6 bases). V was pared by 3 bases and J by 1 base, with 21 bases between. CDR1 is DFQATT, CDR2 SNEGSKA, per germline (reference sequence). The CDR3 runs to 17 residues. CDR3: CSARTGQNPLSNTEAFF. In nucleotides, the CDR3 is TGCAGTGCTAGGACCGGACAGAACCCCCTTTCGAACACTGAAGCTTTCTTT.